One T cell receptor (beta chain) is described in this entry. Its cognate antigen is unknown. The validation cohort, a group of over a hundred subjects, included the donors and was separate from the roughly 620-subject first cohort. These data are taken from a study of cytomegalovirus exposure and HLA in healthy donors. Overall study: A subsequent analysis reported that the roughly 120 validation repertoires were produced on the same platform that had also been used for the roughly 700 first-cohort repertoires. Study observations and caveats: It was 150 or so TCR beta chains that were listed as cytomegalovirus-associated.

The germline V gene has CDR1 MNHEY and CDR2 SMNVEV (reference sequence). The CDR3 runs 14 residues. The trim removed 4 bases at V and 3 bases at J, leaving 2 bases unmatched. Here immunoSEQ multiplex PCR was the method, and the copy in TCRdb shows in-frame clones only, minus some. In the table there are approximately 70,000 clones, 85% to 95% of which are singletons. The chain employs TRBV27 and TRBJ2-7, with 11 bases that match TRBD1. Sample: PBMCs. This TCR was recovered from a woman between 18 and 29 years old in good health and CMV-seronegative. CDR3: CASSSGTGGYEQYF. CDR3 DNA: TGTGCCAGCAGTTCCGGGACAGGGGGCTACGAGCAGTACTTC.